This T cell receptor beta chain came from a study of response to subunit inactivated influenza vaccine. Findings and caveats of the study: Authors suggested that a seasonal influenza vaccination recruits few new T cells each time.

MiXCR was run by TCRdb on the RT-PCR reads, yielding one entry per CDR3 protein. Of hundreds of thousands of distinct CDR3 sequences in the sample, 15% to 19% were seen once. This clonotype was detected only a few times. Its antigen is unknown. V was cut by 3 bases and J by 3 bases, with 9 bases left in between. CDR3 length: 13 residues. In germline, CDR1 is DFQATT, CDR2 SNEGSKA (reference sequence). V usage is TRBV20-1 and J usage is TRBJ2-1, with D perhaps matching TRBD2 (5 bases). Specimen: PBMCs from blood, collected 12 days after vaccination. This sequence was found in a man in his forties or fifties who received an inactivated influenza vaccine. Here the CDR3 reads CSASRDYYNEQFF. As DNA, the CDR3 is TGCAGTGCTAGCCGGGATTACTACAATGAGCAGTTCTTC.